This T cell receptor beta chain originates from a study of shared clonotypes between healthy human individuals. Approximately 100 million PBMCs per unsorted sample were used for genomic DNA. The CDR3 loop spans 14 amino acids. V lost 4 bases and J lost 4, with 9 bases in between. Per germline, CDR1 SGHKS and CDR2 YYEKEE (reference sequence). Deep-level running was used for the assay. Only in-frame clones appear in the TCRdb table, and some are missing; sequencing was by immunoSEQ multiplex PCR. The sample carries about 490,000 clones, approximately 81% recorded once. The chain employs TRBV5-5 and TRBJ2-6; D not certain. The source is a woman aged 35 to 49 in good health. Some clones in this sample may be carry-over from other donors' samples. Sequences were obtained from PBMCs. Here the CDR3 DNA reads TGTGCCAGCAGCACCTTGACCGGGGCCAACGTCCTGACTTTC. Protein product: CASSTLTGANVLTF.